Presented here are 25 T cell receptor beta chains from one specimen sequenced in a study of blood T cell repertoires in COVID-19. Produced via immunoSEQ multiplex PCR; TCRdb's table is partial and in-frame only. The data contain about 91,000 clones, about four fifths of them seen just once; the ten biggest clones take up roughly a quarter. Sequenced: peripheral blood. The source is a man aged 70-80 years with acute or convalescent COVID-19.

The chain carries TRBV7-9 and TRBJ2-1, with no clear D. Per germline, CDR1 SEHNR and CDR2 FQNEAQ (reference sequence). Trimming cost V 8 bases and J 4 bases, with 9 bases left between them. This CDR3 contains 12 residues. The DNA for the CDR3 is TGTGCCAGCGGCCAACCGTACAATGAGCAGTTCTTC. This sequence encodes CASGQPYNEQFF.

V is TRBV5-8 and J is TRBJ2-7; D possibly corresponds to TRBD2 (6 bases). CDR3 length: 12 amino acids. V was pared by 6 bases and J by 7 bases, with 14 bases between. CDR1 is SGHTS, CDR2 YDEGEE, per germline. The CDR3 is CASTRGRGEQYF. CDR3 DNA sequence: TGTGCCAGCACCCGGGGCCGGGGGGAGCAGTACTTC.

The V gene is TRBV5-1, the J gene TRBJ2-1, with 10 bases identical to TRBD2. With V trimmed by 5 bases and J by 4 bases, 6 bases remained unmatched. CDR1 is SGHRS and CDR2 is YFSETQ in the germline V gene. This CDR3 comprises 15 residues. CDR3 residues: CASSIAGGSYNEQFF. In nucleotides, the CDR3 is TGCGCCAGCAGTATAGCGGGAGGATCATACAATGAGCAGTTCTTC.

This clone was detected a few times. This chain uses TRBV28 with TRBJ1-3; D might be TRBD1 (6 bases). Germline CDR1 and CDR2: MDHEN and SYDVKM. V lost 3 bases, J lost 4 bases, and 16 bases lay in between. This CDR3 spans 16 amino acids. CDR3 DNA sequence: TGTGCCAGCAGTTTGGCGGGGGCGACAGGCGGAAACACCATATATTTT. It translates to CASSLAGATGGNTIYF. The entire variable domain, with the rest obtained from reference TRBV28 and TRBJ1-3, is as follows: DVKVTQSSRYLVKRTGEKVFLECVQDMDHENMFWYRQDPGLGLRLIYFSYDVKMKEKGDIPEGYSVSREKKERFSLILESASTNQTSMYLCASSLAGATGGNTIYFGEGSWLTVV.

In its sample, this clone was seen a few times. This rearrangement joins TRBV15 to TRBJ2-7; possibly TRBD2 for D (7 bases). The CDR3 is 14 residues long. CDR1 is LNHNV and CDR2 is YYDKDF in the germline V gene (reference sequence). With 6 bases removed from V and 2 bases from J, the gap between germline ends came to 14 bases. For the CDR3, the DNA is TGTGCCACCAGTCGGGGGGCGGGTCCCTACGAGCAGTACTTC. Protein product: CATSRGAGPYEQYF.

V gene TRBV4-3 combines with J gene TRBJ2-7, with D maybe TRBD2 (5 bases). The CDR3 is 13 residues long. The V end lost 0 bases, the J end lost 6 bases, and 9 bases lay between the germline ends. Germline CDR1 LGHNA, CDR2 YSLEER. CDR3 in DNA: TGCGCCAGCAGCCAAGATGGAGGAGCCGAGCAGTACTTC. It is translated as CASSQDGGAEQYF.

The chain's CDR3 is CASSGAYRGSGRANTGELFF. The CDR3 coding sequence is TGTGCCAGCAGCGGAGCCTACCGGGGGAGCGGGAGGGCGAACACCGGGGAGCTGTTTTTT. J is TRBJ2-2 and V is TRBV3-1 (or the pseudogene TRBV3-2), with 10 bases that match TRBD2. V shed 5 bases, J shed 0 bases, and the junction held 15 bases outside the gene matches. This CDR3 has 20 residues. The germline V gene has CDR1 LGHDT and CDR2 YNNKEL (reference sequence).

This sequence joins TRBV28 and TRBJ2-2; TRBD1 might be the D (6 bases). The CDR3 loop spans 13 amino acids. The germline CDR1 and CDR2 sequences are MDHEN and SYDVKM. The ends were cut back, 3 bases at V and 6 bases at J, with 8 bases in the middle. The CDR3 sequence is CASSFTGPGELFF. The DNA of the CDR3 is TGTGCCAGCAGTTTCACAGGGCCCGGGGAGCTGTTTTTT.

The V and J genes are TRBV7-8 and TRBJ1-4, with D possibly being TRBD1 (6 bases). CDR1 SGHVS and CDR2 FQNEAQ come from the germline V gene. Trimming removed 1 base from V and 12 bases from J, with 12 bases in between. The CDR3 spans 13 residues. In nucleotides, the CDR3 is TGTGCCAGCAGCTTAGAGGGCAGGGGACAACTGTTTTTT. This gives the protein CASSLEGRGQLFF.

V usage is TRBV9 and J usage is TRBJ2-7; possible D gene TRBD2, 6 bases. The CDR3 length is 15 residues. The germline V gene encodes CDR1 SGDLS and CDR2 YYNGEE. V lost 0 bases, J lost 1 base, and 11 bases lay in between. In DNA form, the CDR3 reads TGTGCCAGCAGCGTAGAAGGCGGGACTTCCTACGAGCAGTACTTC. Its translation: CASSVEGGTSYEQYF.

The rearrangement uses TRBV5-1 and TRBJ1-3; D gene unclear. The CDR3 consists of 15 residues. CDR1 and CDR2 from the germline V gene are SGHRS and YFSETQ. V was clipped by 3 bases and J by 0 bases, with 10 bases between them. The CDR3 nucleotides read TGCGCCAGCAGCTCCGAGTTTAGCTCTGGAAACACCATATATTTT. This sequence encodes CASSSEFSSGNTIYF.

The chain employs TRBV7-9 and TRBJ2-3; D not resolved. V lost 6 bases to trimming and J lost 0 bases, with 4 bases between them. The V gene's germline CDR1 is SEHNR and CDR2 FQNEAQ (reference sequence). CDR3 size: 12 residues. DNA for the CDR3: TGTGCCAGCAGGACTAGCACAGATACGCAGTATTTT. Translated, it gives CASRTSTDTQYF.

The CDR3 DNA follows: TGTGCCAGCAGCTTAGCCGCCGGGAGTCCCTATGGCTACACCTTC. It specifies CASSLAAGSPYGYTF. The chain recombines TRBV7-2 with TRBJ1-2; D not resolved. V gave up 0 bases and J gave up 4 bases, with 12 bases separating them. The CDR3 runs to 15 residues. Germline V gene sequence: CDR1 SGHTA, CDR2 FQGNSA. The whole variable domain, filled in from reference TRBV7-2 and TRBJ1-2, reads GAGVSQSPSNKVTEKGKDVELRCDPISGHTALYWYRQSLGQGLEFLIYFQGNSAPDKSGLPSDRFSAERTGGSVSTLTIQRTQQEDSAVYLCASSLAAGSPYGYTFGSGTRLTVV.

This chain uses TRBV9 with TRBJ1-3; D is unclear. Germline V CDR1 and CDR2: SGDLS, YYNGEE. With 0 bases removed from V and 0 bases from J, the gap between germline ends came to 10 bases. CDR3 length: 16 residues. This CDR3 reads CASSVDSSPSGNTIYF. Written as DNA, the CDR3 is TGTGCCAGCAGCGTAGACTCGAGTCCCTCTGGAAACACCATATATTTT.

The V gene is TRBV10-3, the J gene TRBJ2-3; 14 nucleotides line up with TRBD2. Germline lookup yields CDR1 ENHRY and CDR2 SYGVKD. Trimming took 6 bases from V and 1 from J; bases not matched to a gene: 9. The CDR3 sequence is 18 residues long. The CDR3 DNA sequence: TGTGCCATCAGCGTAGGGACTAGCGGGAGAGGGGGCACAGATACGCAGTATTTT. This translates into CAISVGTSGRGGTDTQYF.

The chain uses TRBV7-3 and TRBJ2-2, with D perhaps TRBD2 (5 bases). The CDR3 spans 14 residues. Germline V lookup: CDR1 SGHTA, CDR2 FQGTGA. Deletions cut 6 bases from V and 6 bases from J, with 14 bases between. The CDR3 loop reads CASRRGLQAGELFF. In DNA, the CDR3 is TGTGCCAGCAGACGCGGGCTCCAGGCCGGGGAGCTGTTTTTT. Complete variable domain (other parts from reference TRBV7-3 and TRBJ2-2): GAGVSQTPSNKVTEKGKYVELRCDPISGHTALYWYRQSLGQGPEFLIYFQGTGAADDSGLPNDRFFAVRPEGSVSTLKIQRTERGDSAVYLCASRRGLQAGELFFGEGSRLTVL.

The chain couples TRBV11-3 to TRBJ2-7; D might be TRBD1 (6 bases). There are 15 residues in the CDR3. Germline CDR1 reads SGHNT; CDR2 reads YENEEA. V was trimmed by 6 bases and J by 3 bases, leaving 18 bases between them. In DNA, the CDR3 is TGTGCCAGCAGTCCTACATCCGGACAGAGCTACGAGCAGTACTTC. Translated, it gives CASSPTSGQSYEQYF.

The V gene is TRBV18, the J gene TRBJ2-5; D might be TRBD2 (6 bases). The CDR3 has 13 amino acids. Germline-derived CDR1 and CDR2 are KGHSH and LQKENI. The V end lost 6 bases, the J end lost 4 bases, and 12 bases lay between the germline ends. This chain's CDR3 is CASSGGNLETQYF. CDR3 DNA: TGTGCCAGCTCGGGGGGAAATCTAGAGACCCAGTACTTC.

This clone was seen only a few times. The gene calls are TRBV19 and TRBJ2-1, with a tentative D call TRBD2 (6 bases). CDR3 size: 16 residues. The germline V gene encodes CDR1 LNHDA and CDR2 SQIVND (reference sequence). Trimming removed 2 bases at V and 7 bases at J, with 18 bases between. The CDR3 reads CASSITMGLVLNEQFF. The CDR3 DNA is TGTGCCAGTAGTATAACGATGGGACTCGTCCTTAATGAGCAGTTCTTC.

This rearrangement joins TRBV13 to TRBJ1-1; D is uncertain. The V end lost 8 bases, the J end lost 1 base, and 14 bases lay between the germline ends. In germline, CDR1 is PRHDT, CDR2 FYEKMQ (reference sequence). This CDR3 spans 14 amino acids. For the CDR3, the DNA is TGTGCCAGCGCGCTCAATGAGGGGAACACTGAAGCTTTCTTT. It encodes CASALNEGNTEAFF.

This chain links TRBV13 with TRBJ1-1, with D perhaps matching TRBD1 (6 bases). Germline CDR1 is PRHDT and CDR2 is FYEKMQ (reference sequence). CDR3 length: 14 residues. The V gene lost 4 bases and the J gene lost 1 base, with 10 bases spanning the gap. CDR3 coding DNA: TGTGCCAGCAGCTCGACAGGAGCGAACACTGAAGCTTTCTTT. Translated: CASSSTGANTEAFF.

The J gene is TRBJ1-5, the V gene TRBV4-2; the D gene is possibly TRBD1 (6 bases). Germline CDR1 reads LGHNA; CDR2 reads YNFKEQ. V lost 4 bases and J lost 0, with 13 bases in between. The CDR3 sequence is 16 residues long. The CDR3 spells CASSPQTGYSNQPQHF. CDR3 bases: TGTGCCAGCAGCCCCCAGACAGGTTATAGCAATCAGCCCCAGCATTTT.

This CDR3 is CASSQTQGFGYGYTF. CDR3 nucleotides: TGCGCCAGCAGCCAAACTCAGGGCTTTGGCTATGGCTACACCTTC. The chain recombines TRBV4-3 with TRBJ1-2, with a tentative D call TRBD1 (5 bases). Trimming removed 2 bases from V and 4 bases from J, with 14 bases in between. Germline CDR1 LGHNA, CDR2 YSLEER. The CDR3 totals 15 residues.

The rearrangement joins TRBV5-1 to TRBJ2-5, with TRBD1 identical over 9 bases. The CDR3 spans 17 residues. V lost 3 bases and J lost 0; bases outside the gene matches: 9. Germline CDR1 is SGHRS and CDR2 is YFSETQ. This chain's CDR3 is CASSWPGGTGYQETQYF. The CDR3 region has the DNA TGCGCCAGCAGCTGGCCAGGCGGGACAGGGTACCAAGAGACCCAGTACTTC.

This clone occurred once. The V gene is TRBV27, the J gene TRBJ2-7; D remains ambiguous. Germline-derived CDR1 and CDR2 are MNHEY and SMNVEV (reference sequence). V lost 3 bases and J 0 bases, leaving 9 bases between the germline ends. The CDR3 runs to 14 residues. Here the CDR3 reads CASSLVLDSYEQYF. CDR3 DNA sequence: TGTGCCAGCAGTTTGGTCTTAGACTCCTACGAGCAGTACTTC.